This TCR beta chain came from a study of blood T cell repertoires in COVID-19. This clone was observed a handful of times. As originally analysed: Estimated nucleated cell counts came from reference gene primer amplification. The repertoire was sequenced with immunoSEQ multiplex PCR; TCRdb's copy has only in-frame clones and lacks some. The DNA was the basis for D and trimming; V, J and clone size are from that table. The sample holds some 140,000 clones, 85% to 90% seen once. The CDR3 length is 11 residues. The germline V and J ends were trimmed by 8 bases and 5 bases, with 7 bases remaining between them.

The chain has TRBV12-3 or TRBV12-4 and TRBJ1-5; D might be TRBD1 (5 bases). Sequences were obtained from peripheral blood. The clonotype was recovered from a man aged 50 or older with active COVID-19. The CDR3 region has the DNA TGTGCCAGCGGAGGGGATCAGCCCCAGCATTTT. It encodes CASGGDQPQHF.